This TCR beta chain emerged from a study of early T cells in non-severe SARS-CoV-2 infection. Background on the study: Bulk RNA isolated from unsorted whole blood underwent sequencing; chains were not paired. Study-wide results and caveats: Private and CD4 specificities were missed by VDJdb matching, skewed to anti-spike CD8.

Each single cDNA molecule received a unique molecular identifier. MiXCR, run by TCRdb on the 5' RACE reads, gives a single entry per CDR3 protein. The sample comprises nearly 110,000 distinct CDR3 sequences, approximately 12% of which are singletons, and 6.5% to 8% rests with the top ten. This clonotype was seen just once. Its antigen is undetermined. This CDR3 is 12 amino acids long. Trimming removed 8 bases at V and 11 bases at J, with 19 bases between. This sequence originates from an adult who was a healthcare worker with PCR-confirmed SARS-CoV-2 infection or an uninfected control (not recorded which). Sequenced input: whole blood. J is TRBJ2-7 and V is TRBV12-3 or TRBV12-4; D remains unclear. DNA of the CDR3: TGTGCCAGCTCCCCAGATGGCAGGCTGAAGTACTTC. Translation gives CASSPDGRLKYF.